This TCR beta chain was identified during a study of blood T cell repertoires in COVID-19. Study summary: Spain, Italy and the United States supplied samples that represented acute and convalescent COVID-19.

Recruitment covered some 25 US areas and drew participants whose ages spanned roughly 18 to 95 years. Before they entered the study, exposed participants had met a COVID-19 case within 2 weeks. In the authors' workflow: The authors estimated nucleated cell counts from reference gene primer amplification. The table came from immunoSEQ multiplex PCR; TCRdb's copy has only in-frame clones and leaves some out. V and J calls and clone size are copied from that table; D and trimming were computed from the DNA. The table records roughly 250,000 clones, roughly 80% of them present only once. This CDR3 contains 14 residues. Germline CDR1 reads SGHRS; CDR2 reads YFSETQ. V shed 2 bases and J 7 bases; nucleotides not matched to a gene: 8.

The V call is TRBV5-1, the J call TRBJ1-1; 7 bases match TRBD1. Material: PBMCs or T cells enriched from blood (not recorded which). The origin of this receptor is a woman aged 35 to 49 who had been exposed to COVID-19. Written as DNA, the CDR3 is TGCGCCAGCAGCTTATGGGAGCAGGGGGGTGAAGCTTTCTTT. This encodes CASSLWEQGGEAFF.